This TCR beta chain was identified during a study of T-cell memory formation after mild COVID-19. V was trimmed by 5 bases and J by 3 bases, leaving 10 bases between them. CDR1 and CDR2 (germline): SEHNR, FQNEAQ (reference sequence). This CDR3 is 14 amino acids long. This clonotype was counted only a few times. The antigen remains undetermined. TCRdb independently ran MiXCR on the 5' RACE reads; one entry per CDR3 protein. The data hold roughly 400,000 distinct CDR3 sequences, with roughly 18% observed a single time. Study-level points and caveats: Proof of SARS-CoV-2 specificity was absent for the second-wave clones that crested on day 37.

The V and J genes are TRBV7-9 and TRBJ2-2; D ambiguous. The sequence was collected from a man aged 18 to 29 who had mild COVID-19 (a few samples of this study predate the infection). Cell type and time point are not known. Sequenced material: PBMCs or a T cell subset sorted from them (not recorded which). CDR3 DNA: TGTGCCAGCAGCCTGATTCGATACACCGGGGAGCTGTTTTTT. Amino acids: CASSLIRYTGELFF.